The present T cell receptor (beta chain) was sequenced within a study of blood T cell repertoires in COVID-19. CDR3 size: 14 residues. Germline CDR1 reads SGHRS; CDR2 reads YFSETQ. Deletions cut 1 base from V and 4 bases from J, with 9 bases between. Profiled with immunoSEQ multiplex PCR; TCRdb holds only in-frame clones, not every one. This sample has 290,000 or so clones, with about 90% found just once. Each participant's cohort was designated according to participant-reported clinical history. This chain uses TRBV5-1 with TRBJ1-5, with D possibly being TRBD1 (5 bases). The specimen was PBMCs or T cells enriched from blood (not recorded which). This sequence was found in a woman aged 18 to 35 with acute COVID-19. CDR3 DNA: TGCGCCAGCAGCTTGCAGGGCCCTAATCAGCCCCAGCATTTT. Its translation is CASSLQGPNQPQHF. The whole variable domain, remainder taken from reference TRBV5-1 and TRBJ1-5, is KAGVTQTPRYLIKTRGQQVTLSCSPISGHRSVSWYQQTPGQGLQFLFEYFSETQRNKGNFPGRFSGRQFSNSRSEMNVSTLELGDSALYLCASSLQGPNQPQHFGDGTRLSIL.